Following are 10 T cell receptor beta chains from one sample sequenced in a study of identical twins. TCRdb reprocessed the 5' RACE reads via MiXCR and lists one record per CDR3 protein. The sample shows approximately 500,000 distinct CDR3 sequences, 20% to 25% of them seen only once. This same sample was also part of a study on T cells expressing NK-cell markers.

The sequenced material came from CD4+ T cells sorted from blood. These receptors were obtained from a woman younger than 35 in good health.

This chain connects TRBV6-2 or TRBV6-3 to TRBJ1-2; 7 nucleotides agree with TRBD1. This CDR3 is 13 amino acids long. Germline V CDR1 and CDR2: MNHEY, SVGEGT. Trimming cost V 8 bases and J 6 bases; bases outside gene matches: 9. The DNA for the CDR3 is TGTGCCAGCGGCTACAGGGGCGGGGATGGCTACACCTTC. The encoded protein is CASGYRGGDGYTF.

In the case of this clonotype: Its ends do not fully match the called genes, so a read error is possible. The rearrangement links TRBV7-7 to TRBJ2-2; D possibly matches TRBD1 or TRBD2 (6 bases each). Per the germline V gene, CDR1 is SSHAT and CDR2 is FNYEAQ (reference sequence). CDR3 length equals 16 residues. CDR3 residues: CASRRGPDSNTGELFF. Written as DNA, the CDR3 is TGTGCTAGCAGACGGGGGCCCGACTCAAACACCGGGGAGCTGTTTTTT.

The CDR3 DNA reads as TGTGCCAGCTCAATGGGCACGGACACCGGGGAGCTGTTTTTT. It specifies CASSMGTDTGELFF. The chain combines TRBV18 with TRBJ2-2; D not resolved. From germline, CDR1 is KGHSH and CDR2 LQKENI. Trimming took 5 bases from V and 3 from J, leaving 10 bases between them. The CDR3 consists of 14 residues.

The chain uses TRBV5-1 and TRBJ1-1; D remains unclear. The V end was cut by 2 bases, the J end by 8 bases, with 13 bases between. This CDR3 has 13 residues. Germline CDR1 SGHRS, CDR2 YFSETQ. The CDR3 loop is CASSFIPPQEAFF. DNA for the CDR3: TGCGCCAGCAGCTTCATCCCCCCTCAAGAAGCTTTCTTT. Variable domain in full (rest from reference TRBV5-1 and TRBJ1-1): KAGVTQTPRYLIKTRGQQVTLSCSPISGHRSVSWYQQTPGQGLQFLFEYFSETQRNKGNFPGRFSGRQFSNSRSEMNVSTLELGDSALYLCASSFIPPQEAFFGQGTRLTVV.

The chain links TRBV6-1 to TRBJ2-1, with a tentative D call TRBD2 (6 bases). CDR1 is MNHNS, CDR2 SASEGT, per germline. V was pared by 5 bases and J by 7 bases, with 18 bases between. The CDR3 spans 15 residues. The CDR3 sequence is CASSPWGVLVNEQFF. The CDR3 DNA sequence: TGTGCCAGCAGTCCCTGGGGGGTTTTGGTAAATGAGCAGTTCTTC.

This clonotype was seen more than once but under ten times. CDR3 amino acids: CASSVQGNTIYF. CDR3 sequence (DNA): TGTGCCAGCAGTGTACAGGGGAACACCATATATTTT. The chain combines TRBV2 with TRBJ1-3, with 7 bases matching TRBD1. V lost 4 bases and J lost 7; bases outside the gene matches: 1. CDR1 and CDR2 (germline): SNHLY, FYNNEI. The CDR3 totals 12 residues.

This clonotype was observed a handful of times. This rearrangement joins TRBV24-1 to TRBJ2-3, with TRBD2 identical over 14 bases. Germline V gene sequence: CDR1 KGHDR, CDR2 SFDVKD. With 3 bases clipped from V and 1 base from J, the junction kept 8 bases outside the gene matches. CDR3 length: 19 amino acids. CDR3 coding DNA: TGTGCCACCAGTGATCGGACTAGCGGGGGGCGAGGACGCACAGATACGCAGTATTTT. Translation: CATSDRTSGGRGRTDTQYF.

This clonotype has only a few counts. The junction and the germline gene differ at one end; a read error may be behind it. The J gene is TRBJ2-3, the V gene TRBV7-2, with 7 positions matching TRBD2. CDR3 length: 14 residues. Looked up from germline, CDR1 is SGHTA and CDR2 is FQGNSA. The chain's CDR3 is CASSLGGGGDTQYF. The CDR3 bases are TGCGCCAGCAGCTTAGGCGGGGGTGGAGATACGCAGTATTTT.

This chain joins TRBV5-5 and TRBJ2-7, with 7 nucleotides matching TRBD2. The CDR3 loop spans 15 amino acids. Trimming cost V 5 bases and J 0 bases; bases outside gene matches: 8. Germline V gene sequence: CDR1 SGHKS, CDR2 YYEKEE (reference sequence). The CDR3 sequence is CASSGRAEISYEQYF. DNA of the CDR3: TGTGCCAGCAGTGGGAGGGCAGAAATCTCCTACGAGCAGTACTTC.

The V gene is TRBV11-2, the J gene TRBJ2-1; TRBD2 might be the D (6 bases). Trimming removed 1 base at V and 4 bases at J, with 11 bases between. Germline V gives CDR1 SGHAT, CDR2 FQNNGV. CDR3 length: 15 amino acids. The CDR3, as DNA: TGTGCCAGCAGCTTAGGACTAGGCAATTACAATGAGCAGTTCTTC. Protein: CASSLGLGNYNEQFF.